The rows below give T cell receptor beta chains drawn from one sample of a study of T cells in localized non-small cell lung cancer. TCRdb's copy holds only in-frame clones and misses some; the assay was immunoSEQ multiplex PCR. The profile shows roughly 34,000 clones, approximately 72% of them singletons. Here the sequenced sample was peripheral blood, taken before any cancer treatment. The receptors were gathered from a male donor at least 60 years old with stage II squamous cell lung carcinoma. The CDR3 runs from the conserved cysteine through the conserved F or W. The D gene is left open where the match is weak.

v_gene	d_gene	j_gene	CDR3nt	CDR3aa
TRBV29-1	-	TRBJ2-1	TGCAGCGTTGAAGAACGAGGTCATGAGCAGTTCTTC	CSVEERGHEQFF
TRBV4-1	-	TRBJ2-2	TGCGCCAGCAGCCAATTCGGGGGAAACACCGGGGAGCTGTTTTTT	CASSQFGGNTGELFF
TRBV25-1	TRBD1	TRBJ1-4	TGTGCCAGCAGTGAATTTACAGGGGCCGGTGAAAAACTGTTTTTT	CASSEFTGAGEKLFF
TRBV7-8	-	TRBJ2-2	TGTGCCAGCAGCTTACGGCTCGGGCAGGCCACCGGGGAGCTGTTTTTT	CASSLRLGQATGELFF
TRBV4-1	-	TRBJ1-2	TGCGCCAGCAGCCAAGTAGGGAACTATGGCTACACCTTC	CASSQVGNYGYTF